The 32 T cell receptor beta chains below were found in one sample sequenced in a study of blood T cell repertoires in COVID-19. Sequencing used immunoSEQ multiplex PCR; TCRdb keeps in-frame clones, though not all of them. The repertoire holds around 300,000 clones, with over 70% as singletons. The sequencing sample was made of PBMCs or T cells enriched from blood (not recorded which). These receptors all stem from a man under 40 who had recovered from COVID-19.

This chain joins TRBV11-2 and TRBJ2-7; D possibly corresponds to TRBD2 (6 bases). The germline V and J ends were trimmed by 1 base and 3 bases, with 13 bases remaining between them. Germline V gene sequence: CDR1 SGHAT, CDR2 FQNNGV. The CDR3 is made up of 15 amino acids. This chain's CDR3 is CASSLGSGDFYEQYF. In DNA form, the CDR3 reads TGTGCCAGCAGCTTAGGGAGTGGGGACTTCTACGAGCAGTACTTC.

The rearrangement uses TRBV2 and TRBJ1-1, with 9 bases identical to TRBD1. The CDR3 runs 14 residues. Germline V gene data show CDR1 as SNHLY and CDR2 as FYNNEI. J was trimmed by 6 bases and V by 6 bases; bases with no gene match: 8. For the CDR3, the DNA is TGTGCCAGCAGCGGGGACAGGGAGGCCCCTGAAGCTTTCTTT. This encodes CASSGDREAPEAFF.

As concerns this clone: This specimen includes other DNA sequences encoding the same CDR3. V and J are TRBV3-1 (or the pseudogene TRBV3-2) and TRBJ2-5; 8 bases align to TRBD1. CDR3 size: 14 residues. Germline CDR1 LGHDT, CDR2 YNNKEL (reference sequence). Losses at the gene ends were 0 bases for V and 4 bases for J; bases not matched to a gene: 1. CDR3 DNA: TGTGCCAGCAGCCAAGACAGGGGGCGAGAGACCCAGTACTTC. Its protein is CASSQDRGRETQYF.

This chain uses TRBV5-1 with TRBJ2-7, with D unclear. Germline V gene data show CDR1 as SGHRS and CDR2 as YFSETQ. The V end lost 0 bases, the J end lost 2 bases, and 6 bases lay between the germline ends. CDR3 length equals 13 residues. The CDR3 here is CASSLGSTYEQYF. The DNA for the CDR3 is TGCGCCAGCAGCTTGGGCAGTACCTACGAGCAGTACTTC.

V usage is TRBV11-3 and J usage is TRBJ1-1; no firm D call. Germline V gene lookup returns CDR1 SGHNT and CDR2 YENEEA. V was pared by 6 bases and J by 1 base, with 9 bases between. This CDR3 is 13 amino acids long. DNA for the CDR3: TGTGCCAGCAGTACTGCAGGGAACACTGAAGCTTTCTTT. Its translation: CASSTAGNTEAFF.

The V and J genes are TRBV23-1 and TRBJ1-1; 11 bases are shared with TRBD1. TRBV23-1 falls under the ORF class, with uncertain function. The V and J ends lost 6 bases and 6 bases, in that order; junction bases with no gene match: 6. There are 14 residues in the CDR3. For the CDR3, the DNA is TGCGCCAGCAGCGAAGGGGGACAGGGGGCTGAAGCTTTCTTT. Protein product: CASSEGGQGAEAFF.

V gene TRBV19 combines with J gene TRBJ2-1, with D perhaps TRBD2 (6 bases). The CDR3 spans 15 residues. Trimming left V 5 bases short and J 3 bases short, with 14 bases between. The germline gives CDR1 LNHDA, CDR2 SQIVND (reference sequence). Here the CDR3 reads CASSLREDDYNEQFF. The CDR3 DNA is TGTGCCAGTAGTCTGAGGGAGGATGACTACAATGAGCAGTTCTTC.

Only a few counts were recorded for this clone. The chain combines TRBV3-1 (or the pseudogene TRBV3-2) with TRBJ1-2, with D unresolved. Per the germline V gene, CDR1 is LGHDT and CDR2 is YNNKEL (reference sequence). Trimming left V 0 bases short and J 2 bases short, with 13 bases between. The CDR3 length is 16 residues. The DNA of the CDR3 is TGTGCCAGCAGCCAAGATAGCGATACCGGGAACTATGGCTACACCTTC. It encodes CASSQDSDTGNYGYTF.

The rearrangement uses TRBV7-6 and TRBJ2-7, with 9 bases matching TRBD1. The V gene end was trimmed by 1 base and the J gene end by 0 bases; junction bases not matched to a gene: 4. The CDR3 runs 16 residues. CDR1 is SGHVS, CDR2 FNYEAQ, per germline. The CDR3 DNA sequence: TGTGCCAGCAGCTTAGGAGAGGACAGGGGCTCCTACGAGCAGTACTTC. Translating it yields CASSLGEDRGSYEQYF.

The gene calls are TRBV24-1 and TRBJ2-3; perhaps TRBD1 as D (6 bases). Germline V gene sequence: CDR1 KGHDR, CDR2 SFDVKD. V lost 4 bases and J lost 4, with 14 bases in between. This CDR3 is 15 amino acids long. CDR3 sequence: CATSDPGRGPDTQYF. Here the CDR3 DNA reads TGTGCCACCAGTGACCCGGGCAGGGGCCCAGATACGCAGTATTTT.

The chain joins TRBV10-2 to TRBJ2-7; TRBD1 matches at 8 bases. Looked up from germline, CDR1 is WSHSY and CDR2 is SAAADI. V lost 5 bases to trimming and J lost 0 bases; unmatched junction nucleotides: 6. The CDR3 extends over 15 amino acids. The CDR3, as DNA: TGCGCCAGCAGTATGACAGGGGAAGGCTCCTACGAGCAGTACTTC. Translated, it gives CASSMTGEGSYEQYF.

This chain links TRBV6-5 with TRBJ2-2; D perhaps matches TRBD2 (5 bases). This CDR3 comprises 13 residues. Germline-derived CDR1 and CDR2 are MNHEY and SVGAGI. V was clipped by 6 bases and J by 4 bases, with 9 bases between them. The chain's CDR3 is CASSPRGTGELFF. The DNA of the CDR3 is TGTGCCAGCAGCCCCCGGGGCACCGGGGAGCTGTTTTTT.

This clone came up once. The chain's CDR3 is CASRRDTTWAPLHF. The CDR3 DNA follows: TGTGCCAGCAGACGGGATACTACTTGGGCACCCCTCCACTTT. The chain carries TRBV6-5 and TRBJ1-6, with unresolved D. Germline-derived CDR1 and CDR2 are MNHEY and SVGAGI. This CDR3 spans 14 amino acids. V was trimmed by 6 bases and J by 11 bases, leaving 17 bases between them.

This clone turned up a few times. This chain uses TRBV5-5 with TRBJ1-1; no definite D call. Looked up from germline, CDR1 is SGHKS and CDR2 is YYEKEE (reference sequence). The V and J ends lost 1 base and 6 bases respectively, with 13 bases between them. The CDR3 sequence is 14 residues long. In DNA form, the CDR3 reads TGTGCCAGCAGCTTGAGTTATGGTGGAGCTGAAGCTTTCTTT. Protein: CASSLSYGGAEAFF.

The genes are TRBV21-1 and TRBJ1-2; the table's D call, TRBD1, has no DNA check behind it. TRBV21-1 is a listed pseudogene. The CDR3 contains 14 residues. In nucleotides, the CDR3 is TGTGCCAGCGCCCAAAAGGGGGCACCGTATGGCTACACCTTC. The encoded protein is CASAQKGAPYGYTF.

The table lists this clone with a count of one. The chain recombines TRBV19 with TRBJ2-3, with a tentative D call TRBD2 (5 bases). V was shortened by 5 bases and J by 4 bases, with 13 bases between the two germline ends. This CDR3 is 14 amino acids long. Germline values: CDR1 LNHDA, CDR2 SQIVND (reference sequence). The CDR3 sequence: CASSQRRLADTQYF. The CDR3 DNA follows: TGTGCCAGTAGTCAGCGGCGTCTGGCAGATACGCAGTATTTT.

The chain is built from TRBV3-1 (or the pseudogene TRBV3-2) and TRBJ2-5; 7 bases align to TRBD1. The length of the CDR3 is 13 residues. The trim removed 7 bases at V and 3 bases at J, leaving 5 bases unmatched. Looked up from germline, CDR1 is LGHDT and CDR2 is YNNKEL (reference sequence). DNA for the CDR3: TGTGCCAGCACCACTGGGACAGAAGAGACCCAGTACTTC. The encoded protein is CASTTGTEETQYF.

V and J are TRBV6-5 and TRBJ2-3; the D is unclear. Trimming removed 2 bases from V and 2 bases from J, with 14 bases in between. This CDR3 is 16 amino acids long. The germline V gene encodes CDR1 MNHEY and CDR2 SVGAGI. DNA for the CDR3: TGTGCCAGCAGTTACGCCCTAACCCGAAACACAGATACGCAGTATTTT. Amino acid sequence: CASSYALTRNTDTQYF.

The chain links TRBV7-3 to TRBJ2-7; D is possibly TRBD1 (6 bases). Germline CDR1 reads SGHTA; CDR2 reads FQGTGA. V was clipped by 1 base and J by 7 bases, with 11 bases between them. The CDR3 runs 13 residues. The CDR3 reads CASSLNARGEQYF. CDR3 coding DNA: TGTGCCAGCAGCTTAAATGCCAGGGGAGAGCAGTACTTC.

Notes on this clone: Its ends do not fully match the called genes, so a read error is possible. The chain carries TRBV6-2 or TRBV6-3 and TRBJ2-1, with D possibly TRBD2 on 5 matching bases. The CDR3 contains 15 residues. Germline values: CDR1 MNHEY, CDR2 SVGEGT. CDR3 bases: TGTGCCAGCAGTAGCCGGTACGGCCACGGGAATGGGCAGTTCTTC. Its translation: CASSSRYGHGNGQFF.

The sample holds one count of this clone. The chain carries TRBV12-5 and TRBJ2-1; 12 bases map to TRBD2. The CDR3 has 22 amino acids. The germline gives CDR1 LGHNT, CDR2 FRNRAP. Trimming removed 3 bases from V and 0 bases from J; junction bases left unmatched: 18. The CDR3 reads CASGFSPVGLAGGRSSYNEQFF. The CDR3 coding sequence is TGTGCTAGTGGTTTTAGTCCCGTGGGTCTAGCGGGGGGGAGAAGCTCCTACAATGAGCAGTTCTTC.

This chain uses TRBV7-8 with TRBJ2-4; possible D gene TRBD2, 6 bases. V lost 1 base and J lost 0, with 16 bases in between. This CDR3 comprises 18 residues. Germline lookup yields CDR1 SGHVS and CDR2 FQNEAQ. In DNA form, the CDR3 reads TGTGCCAGCAGCTTAGAGGAGGGGCATATATCAGCCAAAAACATTCAGTACTTC. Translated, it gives CASSLEEGHISAKNIQYF. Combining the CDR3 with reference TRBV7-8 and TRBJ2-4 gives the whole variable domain GAGVSQSPRYKVAKRGQDVALRCDPISGHVSLFWYQQALGQGPEFLTYFQNEAQLDKSGLPSDRFFAERPEGSVSTLKIQRTQQEDSAVYLCASSLEEGHISAKNIQYFGAGTRLSVL.

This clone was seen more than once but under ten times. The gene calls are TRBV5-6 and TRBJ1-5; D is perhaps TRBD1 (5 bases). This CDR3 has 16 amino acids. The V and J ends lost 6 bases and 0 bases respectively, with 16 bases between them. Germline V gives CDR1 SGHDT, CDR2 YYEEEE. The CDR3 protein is CASTPWGRRSNQPQHF. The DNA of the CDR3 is TGTGCCAGCACCCCTTGGGGCCGGCGTAGCAATCAGCCCCAGCATTTT.

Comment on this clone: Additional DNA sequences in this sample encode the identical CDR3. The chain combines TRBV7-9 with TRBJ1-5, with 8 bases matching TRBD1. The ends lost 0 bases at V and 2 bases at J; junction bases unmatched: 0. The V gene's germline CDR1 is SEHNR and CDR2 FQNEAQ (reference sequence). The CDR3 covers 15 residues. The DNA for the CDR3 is TGTGCCAGCAGCTTAGCGGGACAGGGCAATCAGCCCCAGCATTTT. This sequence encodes CASSLAGQGNQPQHF. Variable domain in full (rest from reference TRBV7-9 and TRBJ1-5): DTGVSQNPRHKITKRGQNVTFRCDPISEHNRLYWYRQTLGQGPEFLTYFQNEAQLEKSRLLSDRFSAERPKGSFSTLEIQRTEQGDSAMYLCASSLAGQGNQPQHFGDGTRLSIL.

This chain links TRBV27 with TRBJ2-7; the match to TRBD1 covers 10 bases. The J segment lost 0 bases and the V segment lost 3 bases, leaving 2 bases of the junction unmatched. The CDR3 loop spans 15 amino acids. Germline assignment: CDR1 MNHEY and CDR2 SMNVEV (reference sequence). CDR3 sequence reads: CASSFRDRGSYEQYF. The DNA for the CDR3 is TGTGCCAGCAGTTTCCGGGACAGGGGCTCCTACGAGCAGTACTTC.

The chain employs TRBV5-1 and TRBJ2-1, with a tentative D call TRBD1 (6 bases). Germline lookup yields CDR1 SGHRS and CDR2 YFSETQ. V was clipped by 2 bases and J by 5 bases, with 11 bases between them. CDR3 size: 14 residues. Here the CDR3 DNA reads TGCGCCAGCAGCTTACAGGGAGCTAACAATGAGCAGTTCTTC. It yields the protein CASSLQGANNEQFF.

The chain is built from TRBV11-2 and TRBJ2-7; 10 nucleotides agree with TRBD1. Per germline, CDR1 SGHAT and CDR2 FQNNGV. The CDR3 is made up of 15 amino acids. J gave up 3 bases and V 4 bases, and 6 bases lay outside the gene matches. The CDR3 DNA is TGTGCCAGCAGCTCGGGGACAGGGGTAGACTACGAGCAGTACTTC. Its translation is CASSSGTGVDYEQYF.

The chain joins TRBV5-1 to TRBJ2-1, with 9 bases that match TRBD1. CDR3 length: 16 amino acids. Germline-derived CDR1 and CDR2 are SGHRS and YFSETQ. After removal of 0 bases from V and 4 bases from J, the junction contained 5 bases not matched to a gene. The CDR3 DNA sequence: TGCGCCAGCAGCTTGGGGCCCGGGACAGGGTACAATGAGCAGTTCTTC. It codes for CASSLGPGTGYNEQFF.

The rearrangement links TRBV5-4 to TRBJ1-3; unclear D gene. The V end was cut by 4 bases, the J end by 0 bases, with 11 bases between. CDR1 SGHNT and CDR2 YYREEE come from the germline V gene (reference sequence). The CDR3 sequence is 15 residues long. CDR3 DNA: TGTGCCAGCAGCGCGACGGAGATCTCTGGAAACACCATATATTTT. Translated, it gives CASSATEISGNTIYF.

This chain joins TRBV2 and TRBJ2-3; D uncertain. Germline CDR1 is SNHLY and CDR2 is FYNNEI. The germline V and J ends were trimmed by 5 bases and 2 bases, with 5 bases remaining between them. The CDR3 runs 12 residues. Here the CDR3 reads CASSPYTDTQYF. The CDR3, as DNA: TGTGCCAGCAGTCCCTACACAGATACGCAGTATTTT.

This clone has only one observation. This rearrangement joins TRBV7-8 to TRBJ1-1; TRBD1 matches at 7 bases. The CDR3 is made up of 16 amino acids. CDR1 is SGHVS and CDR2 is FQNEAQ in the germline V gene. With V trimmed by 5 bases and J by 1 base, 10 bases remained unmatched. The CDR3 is CASSPSARTGNTEAFF. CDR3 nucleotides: TGTGCCAGCAGCCCTAGCGCGAGGACAGGGAACACTGAAGCTTTCTTT.

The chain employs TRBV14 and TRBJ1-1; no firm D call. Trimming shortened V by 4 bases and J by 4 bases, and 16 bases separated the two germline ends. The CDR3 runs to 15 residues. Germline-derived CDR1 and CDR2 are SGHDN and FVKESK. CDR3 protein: CASSLSGSWSTEAFF. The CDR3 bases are TGTGCCAGCAGCCTTTCGGGGTCGTGGAGCACTGAAGCTTTCTTT.